Presented here are 22 T cell receptor beta chains from one specimen sequenced in a study of CD8 T cells in ankylosing spondylitis. Findings of the study overall: Seemingly characteristic of ankylosing spondylitis blood was a TCR beta motif consisting of several highly homologous variants.

These receptors' antigens are unknown. MiXCR was run by TCRdb on the 5' RACE reads, yielding one entry per CDR3 protein. Of fewer than 650,000 distinct CDR3 sequences listed, about 12% are singletons. Material: blood, either unsorted or a sorted T cell fraction (not recorded which). Receptors were obtained from a male donor with ankylosing spondylitis.

This clonotype was counted only a few times. CDR3 sequence (DNA): TGTGCCATCACCTACACCGGGACGGAAGGCTACACCTTC. It translates to CAITYTGTEGYTF. This sequence joins TRBV10-3 and TRBJ1-2; D is possibly TRBD1 (5 bases). Germline CDR1 and CDR2: ENHRY and SYGVKD. V was cut by 7 bases and J by 8 bases, with 17 bases left in between. The CDR3 covers 13 residues.

This rearrangement joins TRBV20-1 to TRBJ2-5; TRBD1 might be the D (6 bases). This CDR3 region has 11 residues. Germline values: CDR1 DFQATT, CDR2 SNEGSKA (reference sequence). CDR3 nucleotides: TGCAGCTACAGGGTAAAAGAGACCCAGTACTTC. It specifies CSYRVKETQYF.

This chain uses TRBV5-1 with TRBJ1-1; D is unresolved. V lost 2 bases and J 1 base, leaving 6 bases between the germline ends. The CDR3 spans 13 residues. The germline CDR1 and CDR2 sequences are SGHRS and YFSETQ. The CDR3, as DNA: TGCGCCAGCAGCTTCCCCCCGAACACTGAAGCTTTCTTT. Its translation: CASSFPPNTEAFF.

A few counts support this clonotype. J is TRBJ2-1 and V is TRBV4-2; TRBD2 matches at 8 bases. V lost 1 base and J lost 8; bases outside the gene matches: 7. The CDR3 length is 15 residues. Germline lookup yields CDR1 LGHNA and CDR2 YNFKEQ. The CDR3 loop reads CASSQASGRSDEQFF. The CDR3 DNA is TGTGCCAGCAGCCAAGCCAGCGGGAGATCAGATGAGCAGTTCTTC.

This clonotype was counted between two and nine times. The rearrangement links TRBV20-1 to TRBJ2-1; D gene ambiguous. Trimming removed 3 bases at V and 7 bases at J, with 16 bases between. Germline V gene sequence: CDR1 DFQATT, CDR2 SNEGSKA (reference sequence). There are 14 residues in the CDR3. CDR3: CSARHERGLNEQFF. Here the CDR3 DNA reads TGCAGTGCTAGGCATGAGCGTGGGCTAAATGAGCAGTTCTTC.

This clonotype was seen a few times. V and J are TRBV12-5 and TRBJ1-1, with TRBD1 matching 7 bases. This CDR3 comprises 12 residues. The V gene end was trimmed by 5 bases and the J gene end by 8 bases; junction bases not matched to a gene: 5. Germline lookup yields CDR1 LGHNT and CDR2 FRNRAP. The DNA of the CDR3 is TGTGCTAGTGGTGGAGGGACAGCCGAAGCTTTCTTT. Its protein is CASGGGTAEAFF.

This chain links TRBV5-1 with TRBJ2-5; the D gene is possibly TRBD2 (5 bases). The CDR3 is 16 amino acids. Per the germline V gene, CDR1 is SGHRS and CDR2 is YFSETQ. With 4 bases removed from V and 1 base from J, the gap between germline ends came to 17 bases. CDR3 protein: CASSPRGRDGQETQYF. The CDR3, as DNA: TGCGCCAGCAGCCCCCGTGGTCGGGATGGCCAAGAGACCCAGTACTTC.

This clonotype has more than one count but fewer than ten. The chain joins TRBV7-6 to TRBJ2-7; no clear D gene. CDR1 is SGHVS, CDR2 FNYEAQ, per germline. V shed 1 base and J shed 3 bases, with 10 bases lying between them. The CDR3 sequence is 14 residues long. DNA for the CDR3: TGTGCCAGCAGCTTAGGGTACGGAGACTACGAGCAGTACTTC. Protein product: CASSLGYGDYEQYF.

This clonotype was observed a handful of times. This chain uses TRBV7-9 with TRBJ1-1, with D tentatively TRBD1 (5 bases). Germline CDR1 reads SEHNR; CDR2 reads FQNEAQ (reference sequence). V gave up 3 bases and J gave up 4 bases, with 12 bases separating them. The CDR3 has 14 amino acids. The CDR3 nucleotides are TGTGCCAGCAGCTTCGAGGGACCCCTCACTGAAGCTTTCTTT. Its translation is CASSFEGPLTEAFF.

In its sample, this clonotype was seen a few times. J is TRBJ2-7 and V is TRBV6-1, with D uncertain. The germline V and J ends were trimmed by 8 bases and 0 bases, with 20 bases remaining between them. The CDR3 spans 16 residues. Per germline, CDR1 MNHNS and CDR2 SASEGT. The CDR3 region has the DNA TGTGCCAGCGCCCTGTCCCGTTACTACAGCTCCTACGAGCAGTACTTC. Protein product: CASALSRYYSSYEQYF.

The chain links TRBV20-1 to TRBJ2-1, with 12 bases that match TRBD2. The CDR3 sequence is 14 residues long. Germline trimming cut 6 bases from V and 6 bases from J; bases unmatched to any gene: 6. The V gene's germline CDR1 is DFQATT and CDR2 SNEGSKA (reference sequence). The DNA for the CDR3 is TGCAGTGCGGTGCTAGCGGGAGGGCGCAATGAGCAGTTCTTC. Translated, it gives CSAVLAGGRNEQFF.

This clonotype was detected many times. V usage is TRBV7-2 and J usage is TRBJ2-2; D gene uncertain. The CDR3 is 13 amino acids. V was shortened by 5 bases and J by 7 bases, with 11 bases between the two germline ends. Germline V CDR1 and CDR2: SGHTA, FQGNSA. The CDR3 region has the DNA TGTGCCAGCAGCGCTCAGCGAGGCGGGGAGCTGTTTTTT. It specifies CASSAQRGGELFF.

At least ten counts were recorded for this clonotype. This chain joins TRBV20-1 and TRBJ2-3; possible D gene TRBD2, 7 bases. This CDR3 region has 15 residues. Germline V gene sequence: CDR1 DFQATT, CDR2 SNEGSKA (reference sequence). Trimming took 6 bases from V and 2 from J, leaving 18 bases between them. The DNA for the CDR3 is TGCAGTGCCACGGGGGGCTTCTCTGCCACAGATACGCAGTATTTT. It encodes CSATGGFSATDTQYF.

The J gene is TRBJ2-7, the V gene TRBV4-2, with 8 bases matching TRBD2. V shed 1 base and J 5 bases; nucleotides not matched to a gene: 7. CDR3 length: 15 residues. Germline CDR1 LGHNA, CDR2 YNFKEQ. The CDR3 nucleotides read TGTGCCAGCAGCCAAGTGGACGGGAGGGCCGACGAGCAGTACTTC. It codes for CASSQVDGRADEQYF.

The genes are TRBV29-1 and TRBJ2-5; 7 bases are shared with TRBD2. Germline V lookup: CDR1 SQVTM, CDR2 ANQGSEA. There are 12 residues in the CDR3. Trimming at V came to 4 bases and at J to 3 bases, leaving 2 bases not matched to a gene. CDR3 loop: CSVGTSEETQYF. CDR3 nucleotides: TGCAGCGTTGGTACTAGCGAAGAGACCCAGTACTTC.

This clonotype was detected a few times. CDR3 amino acids: CATSDHRTVQETQYF. DNA for the CDR3: TGTGCCACCAGTGATCACCGGACTGTCCAAGAGACCCAGTACTTC. The chain joins TRBV24-1 to TRBJ2-5; TRBD2 is a possible D gene (5 bases). Germline V gene lookup returns CDR1 KGHDR and CDR2 SFDVKD. V shed 3 bases and J shed 1 base, with 11 bases lying between them. The CDR3 consists of 15 residues.

This clonotype has a count of ten or more. This chain uses TRBV3-1 with TRBJ2-1; TRBD2 agrees at 7 bases. The CDR3 covers 15 residues. V lost 0 bases, J lost 3 bases, and 2 bases stayed unmatched. The germline V gene encodes CDR1 LGHDT and CDR2 YNNKEL (reference sequence). CDR3 coding DNA: TGTGCCAGCAGCCAAGACGGGAGGAGCTACAATGAGCAGTTCTTC. It translates to CASSQDGRSYNEQFF.

In this sample, this clonotype turned up a few times. The chain uses TRBV5-6 and TRBJ1-2; no firm D call. Germline V gene sequence: CDR1 SGHDT, CDR2 YYEEEE. The CDR3 has 15 amino acids. The V end lost 5 bases, the J end lost 6 bases, and 20 bases lay between the germline ends. The CDR3 region is CASRDIQRMGNGYTF. DNA of the CDR3: TGTGCCAGCAGAGACATTCAAAGGATGGGTAATGGCTACACCTTC.

This clonotype was recorded a few times. The V call is TRBV29-1, the J call TRBJ2-7; D might be TRBD1 or TRBD2, each matching 5 bases. CDR1 and CDR2 (germline): SQVTM, ANQGSEA. V lost 5 bases and J 7 bases, leaving 18 bases between the germline ends. The CDR3 length is 13 residues. The CDR3 protein is CSVLQGVGLEQYF. CDR3 sequence (DNA): TGCAGCGTTCTCCAGGGAGTCGGATTAGAGCAGTACTTC.

This clonotype has just a few counts. V and J are TRBV5-5 and TRBJ2-4; TRBD1 matches at 8 bases. The germline V gene encodes CDR1 SGHKS and CDR2 YYEKEE (reference sequence). V was clipped by 2 bases and J by 6 bases; unmatched bases: 7. The CDR3 contains 15 residues. The chain's CDR3 is CASSFNRDRLNIQYF. DNA for the CDR3: TGTGCCAGCAGCTTCAACCGGGACAGGTTAAACATTCAGTACTTC.

This clonotype was recorded at least ten times. The chain joins TRBV29-1 to TRBJ2-3, with 7 bases that match TRBD2. The germline V gene has CDR1 SQVTM and CDR2 ANQGSEA. This CDR3 is 13 amino acids long. Trimming took 2 bases from V and 1 from J; bases not matched to a gene: 0. As DNA, the CDR3 is TGCAGCGTTGAACGGGGGGGCACAGATACGCAGTATTTT. This translates into CSVERGGTDTQYF.

This clonotype turned up a few times. V usage is TRBV7-9 and J usage is TRBJ1-2; D remains unclear. V was cut by 5 bases and J by 2 bases, with 12 bases left in between. CDR1 is SEHNR and CDR2 is FQNEAQ in the germline V gene (reference sequence). The CDR3 contains 14 residues. The CDR3 reads CASSRLGDNYGYTF. As DNA, the CDR3 is TGTGCCAGCAGCCGGTTGGGCGACAACTATGGCTACACCTTC.